The 30 T cell receptor beta chains below were found in one sample sequenced in a study of CD8 T cells in Susac syndrome. Random hexamers were used to reverse transcribe an amount of roughly 0.5 to 1 ug RNA. TCRdb passed the immunoSEQ multiplex PCR reads through MiXCR, listing each CDR3 protein once. The sample holds tens of thousands of distinct CDR3 sequences, around 92% seen once. What was sequenced was CD8+ T cells from PBMCs. The receptors derive from a human donor in good health.

The V and J genes are TRBV3-1 and TRBJ2-3, with 8 nucleotides matching TRBD1. CDR1 LGHDT and CDR2 YNNKEL come from the germline V gene (reference sequence). V lost 4 bases to trimming and J lost 4 bases; unmatched junction nucleotides: 4. This CDR3 comprises 14 residues. Written as DNA, the CDR3 is TGTGCCAGCAGCCCCCGGACAGGGCCAGATACGCAGTATTTT. Translating gives CASSPRTGPDTQYF.

The chain combines TRBV6-5 with TRBJ2-1, with D uncertain. The CDR3 totals 11 residues. The germline gives CDR1 MNHEY, CDR2 SVGAGI. Trimming shortened V by 0 bases and J by 10 bases, and 4 bases separated the two germline ends. Written as DNA, the CDR3 is TGTGCCAGCAGTTACTCGGGGGAGCAGTTCTTC. Translation gives CASSYSGEQFF.

This chain joins TRBV5-6 and TRBJ2-3; D is tentatively TRBD1 or TRBD2 (5 bases each). V gave up 3 bases and J gave up 4 bases, with 15 bases separating them. Germline V gives CDR1 SGHDT, CDR2 YYEEEE. The CDR3 is 15 amino acids. In nucleotides, the CDR3 is TGTGCCAGCAGCTATAGGGGTCTGAGGGCAGATACGCAGTATTTT. It codes for CASSYRGLRADTQYF.

This clonotype is a singleton in its sample. This rearrangement joins TRBV3-1 to TRBJ1-1, with D possibly TRBD1 on 6 matching bases. The V end was cut by 6 bases, the J end by 5 bases, with 16 bases between. Looked up from germline, CDR1 is LGHDT and CDR2 is YNNKEL (reference sequence). There are 14 residues in the CDR3. DNA for the CDR3: TGTGCCAGCAGTGTACAGCAGGGGCCGACTGAAGCTTTCTTT. Protein: CASSVQQGPTEAFF.

The V and J genes are TRBV20-1 and TRBJ2-1; D is unresolved. Germline V gene data show CDR1 as DFQATT and CDR2 as SNEGSKA (reference sequence). V was trimmed by 0 bases and J by 0 bases, leaving 6 bases between them. CDR3 length: 14 residues. The CDR3 DNA follows: TGCAGTGCTAGAGATAGGGACTCCTACAATGAGCAGTTCTTC. This translates into CSARDRDSYNEQFF.

This chain joins TRBV5-1 and TRBJ2-5; TRBD2 agrees at 9 bases. The CDR3 runs 15 residues. In germline, CDR1 is SGHRS, CDR2 YFSETQ. V gave up 0 bases and J gave up 4 bases; unmatched junction bases: 4. The CDR3 nucleotides read TGCGCCAGCAGCTTGGTGTCTAGCGGGGCAGAGACCCAGTACTTC. Protein: CASSLVSSGAETQYF.

This clonotype was picked up a small number of times. The V call is TRBV6-2 or TRBV6-3, the J call TRBJ2-7; TRBD1 agrees at 7 bases. The germline CDR1 and CDR2 sequences are MNHEY and SVGEGT. CDR3 size: 13 residues. The V and J ends lost 7 bases and 6 bases, in that order; junction bases with no gene match: 9. In DNA form, the CDR3 reads TGTGCCAGCATGGAAGACAGGGCTCTCGAGCAGTACTTC. Amino acids: CASMEDRALEQYF.

The V gene is TRBV10-3, the J gene TRBJ2-7; 9 bases line up with TRBD2. Germline values: CDR1 ENHRY, CDR2 SYGVKD. Trimming at V came to 7 bases and at J to 0 bases, leaving 10 bases not matched to a gene. This CDR3 is 16 amino acids long. The CDR3 nucleotides read TGTGCCATCAAACCTAGCGGGGTCCAAAGCTCCTACGAGCAGTACTTC. It translates to CAIKPSGVQSSYEQYF.

The chain carries TRBV6-5 and TRBJ2-5; 9 nucleotides match TRBD1. This CDR3 has 16 residues. Trimming at V came to 2 bases and at J to 6 bases, leaving 10 bases not matched to a gene. Germline values: CDR1 MNHEY, CDR2 SVGAGI. The CDR3 protein is CASSYTGTGRLKTQYF. CDR3 coding DNA: TGTGCCAGCAGTTACACCGGGACAGGGCGGTTGAAGACCCAGTACTTC.

The chain links TRBV6-5 to TRBJ2-7; 9 bases map to TRBD1. The CDR3 spans 14 residues. CDR1 is MNHEY, CDR2 SVGAGI, per germline. The V gene end was trimmed by 5 bases and the J gene end by 3 bases; junction bases not matched to a gene: 5. CDR3 amino acids: CASSTGTGIYEQYF. The DNA of the CDR3 is TGTGCCAGCAGTACCGGGACAGGGATCTACGAGCAGTACTTC.

The table lists this clonotype with a count of one. The gene calls are TRBV5-5 and TRBJ1-4; D is ambiguous. CDR3 length: 15 amino acids. V was trimmed by 4 bases and J by 11 bases, leaving 21 bases between them. Per germline, CDR1 SGHKS and CDR2 YYEKEE (reference sequence). The CDR3 sequence is CASSLDLTISGKLFF. The CDR3 bases are TGTGCCAGCAGCCTAGACCTTACGATTTCGGGGAAACTGTTTTTT.

The J gene is TRBJ1-6, the V gene TRBV5-4; D is undetermined. The CDR3 totals 14 residues. Germline V CDR1 and CDR2: SGHNT, YYREEE (reference sequence). The V and J ends lost 0 bases and 6 bases respectively, with 7 bases between them. DNA of the CDR3: TGTGCCAGCAGCTTGGGGGAGTTTAATTCACCCCTCCACTTT. It translates to CASSLGEFNSPLHF.

This clonotype was recorded only once. The chain recombines TRBV6-2 or TRBV6-3 with TRBJ1-6; maybe TRBD1 (5 bases). V lost 5 bases, J lost 7 bases, and 9 bases lay in between. This CDR3 contains 13 residues. CDR1 is MNHEY, CDR2 SVGEGT, per germline. CDR3 amino acids: CASSPDRNSPLHF. The CDR3 DNA is TGTGCCAGCAGTCCTGACAGAAATTCACCCCTCCACTTT.

The chain employs TRBV20-1 and TRBJ2-1, with unresolved D. The V end lost 0 bases, the J end lost 3 bases, and 12 bases lay between the germline ends. There are 15 residues in the CDR3. The germline V gene encodes CDR1 DFQATT and CDR2 SNEGSKA (reference sequence). The CDR3, as DNA: TGCAGTGCTAGAGATGGCGTCTCGCTCTACAATGAGCAGTTCTTC. Its translation is CSARDGVSLYNEQFF.

The chain employs TRBV10-3 and TRBJ2-1, with D perhaps matching TRBD1 or TRBD2 (5 bases each). Germline lookup yields CDR1 ENHRY and CDR2 SYGVKD. CDR3 length: 14 residues. V was cut by 0 bases and J by 7 bases, with 10 bases left in between. CDR3 sequence (DNA): TGTGCCATCAGTGAGTCGTGGGACGATAATGAGCAGTTCTTC. Protein sequence: CAISESWDDNEQFF.

CDR3 residues: CASSPLRSGGPYEQYF. CDR3 sequence (DNA): TGTGCCAGCAGCCCCCTCCGGAGCGGGGGGCCCTACGAGCAGTACTTC. V and J are TRBV5-4 and TRBJ2-7, with 9 bases identical to TRBD2. The CDR3 has 16 residues. V dropped 4 bases and J dropped 2; count of bases not matched to a gene: 10. Germline lookup yields CDR1 SGHNT and CDR2 YYREEE (reference sequence).

V is TRBV21-1 and J is TRBJ2-1; the tabulated D call, TRBD2, remains unverified against the DNA. TRBV21-1 is termed a pseudogene. This CDR3 contains 17 residues. CDR3 amino acids: CASTILRGAPSYNEQFF. CDR3 in DNA: TGTGCCAGCACCATTCTACGGGGGGCCCCCTCCTACAATGAGCAGTTCTTC.

This clonotype was picked up one time. The chain is built from TRBV4-1 and TRBJ2-1, with TRBD1 matching 11 bases. The CDR3 is made up of 17 amino acids. Germline-derived CDR1 and CDR2 are MGHRA and YSYEKL. The V segment lost 4 bases and the J segment 4 bases; nucleotides outside the gene matches: 9. CDR3 coding DNA: TGCGCCAGCAGCCTCAGATGGACAGGGGGCAGGTACAATGAGCAGTTCTTC. It specifies CASSLRWTGGRYNEQFF.

The chain is built from TRBV4-3 and TRBJ2-3; D is uncertain. Per the germline V gene, CDR1 is LGHNA and CDR2 is YSLEER. Trimming stripped 0 bases from V and 2 bases from J, with 6 bases between. The CDR3 has 14 amino acids. In nucleotides, the CDR3 is TGCGCCAGCAGCCAAGACAGAAACACAGATACGCAGTATTTT. As protein: CASSQDRNTDTQYF.

The chain is built from TRBV2 and TRBJ2-3; no firm D call. Trimming took off 6 bases at V and 5 bases at J, with 12 bases between the two ends. Germline CDR1 is SNHLY and CDR2 is FYNNEI. CDR3 length: 13 amino acids. The CDR3 is CASRGKLGDTQYF. DNA for the CDR3: TGTGCCAGCAGGGGGAAGCTAGGAGATACGCAGTATTTT.

The chain has TRBV9 and TRBJ2-2, with D uncertain. The V gene lost 4 bases and the J gene lost 1 base, with 5 bases spanning the gap. The CDR3 contains 13 residues. Germline V CDR1 and CDR2: SGDLS, YYNGEE. The CDR3 DNA reads TGTGCCAGCAGCCCCCGGAACACCGGGGAGCTGTTTTTT. Amino acid sequence: CASSPRNTGELFF.

The chain's CDR3 is CASSLGGEQFF. For the CDR3, the DNA is TGTGCCAGCAGTTTAGGGGGTGAGCAGTTCTTC. The chain has TRBV12-3 or TRBV12-4 and TRBJ2-1; no reliable D call. This CDR3 contains 11 residues. V lost 1 base to trimming and J lost 9 bases, with 4 bases between them.

The chain recombines TRBV3-1 with TRBJ1-1; tentative D call: TRBD1 (6 bases). The germline CDR1 and CDR2 sequences are LGHDT and YNNKEL (reference sequence). With 0 bases removed from V and 0 bases from J, the gap between germline ends came to 8 bases. This CDR3 is 15 amino acids long. The CDR3 sequence is CASSQERTVNTEAFF. DNA for the CDR3: TGTGCCAGCAGCCAAGAAAGGACAGTGAACACTGAAGCTTTCTTT.

V usage is TRBV7-2 and J usage is TRBJ2-1, with TRBD1 matching over 8 bases. The germline V gene encodes CDR1 SGHTA and CDR2 FQGNSA. V lost 5 bases to trimming and J lost 6 bases; unmatched junction nucleotides: 9. The CDR3 runs 15 residues. The DNA of the CDR3 is TGTGCCAGCAGCACCCGGGACAGGCTGTTCAATGAGCAGTTCTTC. As protein: CASSTRDRLFNEQFF.

The V gene is TRBV13, the J gene TRBJ2-3; D is unclear. CDR3 size: 13 residues. Deletions cut 2 bases from V and 3 bases from J, with 6 bases between. CDR1 is PRHDT, CDR2 FYEKMQ, per germline (reference sequence). The CDR3 loop reads CASSLQGTDTQYF. The DNA for the CDR3 is TGTGCCAGCAGCTTACAAGGGACAGATACGCAGTATTTT.

The chain employs TRBV6-5 and TRBJ2-1; tentatively, D is TRBD1 (5 bases). V was shortened by 0 bases and J by 2 bases, with 8 bases between the two germline ends. Germline assignment: CDR1 MNHEY and CDR2 SVGAGI. This CDR3 contains 15 residues. The CDR3 region is CASSYSDSAYNEQFF. The CDR3 DNA reads TGTGCCAGCAGTTACTCAGACAGCGCCTACAATGAGCAGTTCTTC.

This clonotype turned up a few times. V is TRBV4-2 and J is TRBJ1-3, with no clear D. Trimming left V 1 base short and J 2 bases short, with 12 bases between. Germline V lookup: CDR1 LGHNA, CDR2 YNFKEQ. CDR3 size: 16 residues. This CDR3 reads CASSQAASGAGNTIYF. The CDR3 DNA reads as TGTGCCAGCAGCCAAGCCGCCTCGGGCGCTGGAAACACCATATATTTT.

V gene TRBV5-4 combines with J gene TRBJ2-7, with 8 bases lining up with TRBD1. V gave up 2 bases and J gave up 4 bases; unmatched junction bases: 2. CDR1 SGHNT and CDR2 YYREEE come from the germline V gene (reference sequence). The CDR3 runs 13 residues. In nucleotides, the CDR3 is TGTGCCAGCAGCTTTGACAGGGGATACGAGCAGTACTTC. Its translation is CASSFDRGYEQYF.

The V and J genes are TRBV7-2 and TRBJ1-1; the match to TRBD1 covers 7 bases. The CDR3 totals 14 residues. J lost 4 bases, V lost 4 bases, and 6 bases had no gene match. Germline V gene lookup returns CDR1 SGHTA and CDR2 FQGNSA. CDR3 bases: TGTGCCAGCAGCTACCCCTCAGGGGGCACTGAAGCTTTCTTT. Translating gives CASSYPSGGTEAFF.

The chain combines TRBV4-1 with TRBJ2-3; TRBD1 matches 10 bases. Trimming at V came to 3 bases and at J to 2 bases, leaving 8 bases not matched to a gene. Germline V gene sequence: CDR1 MGHRA, CDR2 YSYEKL. The CDR3 covers 17 residues. In DNA form, the CDR3 reads TGCGCCAGCAGCCAGGATAGGACAGGGGGTACCACAGATACGCAGTATTTT. The encoded protein is CASSQDRTGGTTDTQYF.